This note documents a single TCR beta chain sequence. Its antigen remains unidentified. These data are taken from a study of cytomegalovirus exposure and HLA in healthy donors. Amplification used 60 Vbeta primers and 13 Jbeta primers. TCRdb keeps only in-frame clones here, not all; method: immunoSEQ multiplex PCR. In the table there are roughly 180,000 clones, around 82% of which are singletons. CDR1 and CDR2 from the germline V gene are SEHNR and FQNEAQ (reference sequence). V shed 5 bases, J shed 8 bases, and the junction held 10 bases outside the gene matches. The CDR3 sequence is 15 residues long. Study results and caveats: Among immune exposure information, only CMV serostatus was available. Analyzed later, association rates of TCRs varied across HLA loci, with DRB1 most and HLA-C fewest. It was assumed in the presence/absence analyses that sequencing depth was roughly uniform across donors. Specific recognition of CMV antigens was confirmed in vitro for three chains (all CMV-associated).

The origin of this receptor is a male donor in good health and CMV-seronegative. This chain joins TRBV7-9 and TRBJ1-4, with 8 bases that match TRBD1. Sequencing was carried out using PBMCs. This CDR3 reads CASSTDRGAREKLFF. The CDR3, as DNA: TGTGCCAGCAGCACCGACAGGGGCGCCCGGGAAAAACTGTTTTTT.